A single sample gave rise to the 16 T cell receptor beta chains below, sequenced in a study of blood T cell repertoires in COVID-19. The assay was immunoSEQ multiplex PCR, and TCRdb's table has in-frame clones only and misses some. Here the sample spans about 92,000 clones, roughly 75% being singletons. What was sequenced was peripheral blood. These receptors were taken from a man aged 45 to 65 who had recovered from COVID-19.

As DNA, the CDR3 is TGTGCCAGCAGCTCGGGAGCCCGCTCCTACAATGAGCAGTTCTTC. This encodes CASSSGARSYNEQFF. The chain combines TRBV2 with TRBJ2-1; perhaps TRBD2 as D (6 bases). Germline V gene data show CDR1 as SNHLY and CDR2 as FYNNEI. V dropped 6 bases and J dropped 0 bases, with 12 bases sitting between them. This CDR3 region has 15 residues.

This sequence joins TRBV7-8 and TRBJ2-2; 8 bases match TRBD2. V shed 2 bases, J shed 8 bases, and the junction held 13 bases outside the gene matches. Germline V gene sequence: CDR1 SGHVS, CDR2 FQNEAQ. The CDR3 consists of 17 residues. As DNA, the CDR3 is TGTGCCAGCAGCTTAAGGCTAGTGACTAGCGTTCTTGGGGAGCTGTTTTTT. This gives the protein CASSLRLVTSVLGELFF.

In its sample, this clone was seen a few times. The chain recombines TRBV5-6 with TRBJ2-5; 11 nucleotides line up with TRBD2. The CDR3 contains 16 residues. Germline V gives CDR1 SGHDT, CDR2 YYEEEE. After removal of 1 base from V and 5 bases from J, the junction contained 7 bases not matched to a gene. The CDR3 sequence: CASSLRTSGRRETQYF. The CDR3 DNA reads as TGTGCCAGCAGCTTGCGGACTAGCGGGCGGAGGGAGACCCAGTACTTC.

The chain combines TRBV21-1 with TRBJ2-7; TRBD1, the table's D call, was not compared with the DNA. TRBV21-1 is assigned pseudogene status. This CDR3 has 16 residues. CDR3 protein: CASSPCLGQKVYEQYF. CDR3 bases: TGTGCCAGCAGCCCTTGCCTTGGACAAAAAGTCTACGAGCAGTACTTC.

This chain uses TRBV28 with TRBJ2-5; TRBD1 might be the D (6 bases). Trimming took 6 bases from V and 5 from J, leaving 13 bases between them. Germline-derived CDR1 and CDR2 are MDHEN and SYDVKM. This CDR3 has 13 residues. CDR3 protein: CASRTQGLETQYF. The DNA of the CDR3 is TGTGCCAGCAGGACACAGGGCTTGGAGACCCAGTACTTC.

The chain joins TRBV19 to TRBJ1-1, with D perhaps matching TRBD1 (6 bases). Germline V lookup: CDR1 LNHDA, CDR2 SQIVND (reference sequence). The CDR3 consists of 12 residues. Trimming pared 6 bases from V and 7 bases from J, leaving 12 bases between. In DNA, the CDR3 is TGTGCCAGTAGGACAGGATCGGGTGAAGCTTTCTTT. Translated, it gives CASRTGSGEAFF.

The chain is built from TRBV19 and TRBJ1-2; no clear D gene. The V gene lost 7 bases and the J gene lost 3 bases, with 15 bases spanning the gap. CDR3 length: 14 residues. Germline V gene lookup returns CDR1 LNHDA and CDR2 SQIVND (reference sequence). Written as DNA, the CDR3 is TGTGCCAGTACTTTATTGGGCAGGTACTATGGCTACACCTTC. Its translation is CASTLLGRYYGYTF.

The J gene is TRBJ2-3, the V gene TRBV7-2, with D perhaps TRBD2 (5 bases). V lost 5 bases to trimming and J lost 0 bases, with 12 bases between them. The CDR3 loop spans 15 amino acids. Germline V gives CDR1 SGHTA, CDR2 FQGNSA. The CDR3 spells CASSRGLISTDTQYF. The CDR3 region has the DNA TGTGCCAGCAGCCGCGGACTGATCAGCACAGATACGCAGTATTTT.

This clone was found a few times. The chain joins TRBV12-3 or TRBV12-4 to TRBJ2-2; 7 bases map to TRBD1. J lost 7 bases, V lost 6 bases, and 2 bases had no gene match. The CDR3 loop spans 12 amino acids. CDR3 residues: CASRQGNGELFF. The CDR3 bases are TGTGCCAGCAGACAGGGGAACGGGGAGCTGTTTTTT.

This CDR3 is CASSPLASGRAWETQYF. CDR3 DNA: TGTGCCAGCAGCCCCCTAGCTAGCGGGAGGGCCTGGGAGACCCAGTACTTC. This rearrangement joins TRBV3-1 (or the pseudogene TRBV3-2) to TRBJ2-5, with TRBD2 matching over 12 bases. In germline, CDR1 is LGHDT, CDR2 YNNKEL (reference sequence). The CDR3 covers 17 residues. The V and J ends lost 4 bases and 5 bases, in that order; junction bases with no gene match: 11.

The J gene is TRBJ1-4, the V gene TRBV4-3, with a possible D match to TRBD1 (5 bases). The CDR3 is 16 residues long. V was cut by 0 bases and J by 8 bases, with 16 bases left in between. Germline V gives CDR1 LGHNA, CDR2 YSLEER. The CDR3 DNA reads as TGCGCCAGCAGCCAAGATCAAAGGGGCGCGACCGAAAAACTGTTTTTT. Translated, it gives CASSQDQRGATEKLFF.

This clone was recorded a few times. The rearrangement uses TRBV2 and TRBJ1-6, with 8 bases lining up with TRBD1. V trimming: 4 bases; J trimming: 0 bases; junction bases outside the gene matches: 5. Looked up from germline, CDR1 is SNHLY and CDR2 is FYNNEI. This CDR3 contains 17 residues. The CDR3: CASSADRVGSYNSPLHF. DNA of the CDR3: TGTGCCAGCAGTGCGGACAGGGTGGGCTCCTATAATTCACCCCTCCACTTT.

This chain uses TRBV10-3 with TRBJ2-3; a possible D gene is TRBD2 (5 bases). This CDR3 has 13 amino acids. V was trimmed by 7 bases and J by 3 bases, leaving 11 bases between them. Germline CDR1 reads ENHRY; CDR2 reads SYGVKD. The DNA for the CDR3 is TGTGCCATCAATAGGCCGGGAACAGATACGCAGTATTTT. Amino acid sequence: CAINRPGTDTQYF.

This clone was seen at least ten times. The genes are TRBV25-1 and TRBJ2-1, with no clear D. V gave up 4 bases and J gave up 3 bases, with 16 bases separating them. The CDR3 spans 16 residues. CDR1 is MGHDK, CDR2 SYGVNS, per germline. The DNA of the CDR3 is TGTGCCAGCAGTGCAACACAGCCAACCATCTACAATGAGCAGTTCTTC. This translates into CASSATQPTIYNEQFF.

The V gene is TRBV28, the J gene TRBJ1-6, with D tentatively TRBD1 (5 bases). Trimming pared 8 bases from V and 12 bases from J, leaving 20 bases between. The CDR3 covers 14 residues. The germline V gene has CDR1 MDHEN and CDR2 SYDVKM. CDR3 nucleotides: TGTGCCAGCCACCCGGGACGGGAGATTCAACCCCTCCACTTT. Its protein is CASHPGREIQPLHF.

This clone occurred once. CDR3 sequence: CASGGLHMNTEAFF. CDR3 coding DNA: TGTGCGTCTGGAGGGTTGCATATGAACACTGAAGCTTTCTTT. V and J are TRBV9 and TRBJ1-1; D unclear. The germline CDR1 and CDR2 sequences are SGDLS and YYNGEE. The length of the CDR3 is 14 residues.